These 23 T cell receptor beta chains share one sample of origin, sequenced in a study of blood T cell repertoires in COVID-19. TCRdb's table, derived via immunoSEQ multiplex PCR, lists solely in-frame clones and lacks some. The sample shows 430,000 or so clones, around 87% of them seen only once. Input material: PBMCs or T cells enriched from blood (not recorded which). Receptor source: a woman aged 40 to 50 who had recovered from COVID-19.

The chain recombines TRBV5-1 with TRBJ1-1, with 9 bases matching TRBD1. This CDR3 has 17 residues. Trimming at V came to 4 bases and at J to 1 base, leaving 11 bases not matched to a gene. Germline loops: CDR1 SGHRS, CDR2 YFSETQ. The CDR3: CASSVQGQGMANTEAFF. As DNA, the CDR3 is TGCGCCAGCAGCGTACAGGGACAGGGCATGGCGAACACTGAAGCTTTCTTT.

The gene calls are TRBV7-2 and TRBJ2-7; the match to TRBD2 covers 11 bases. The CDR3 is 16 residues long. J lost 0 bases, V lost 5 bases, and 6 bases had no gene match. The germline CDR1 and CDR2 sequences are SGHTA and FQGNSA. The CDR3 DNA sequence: TGTGCCAGCAGCCCAAGGACTAGCGGGTACTCCTACGAGCAGTACTTC. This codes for CASSPRTSGYSYEQYF. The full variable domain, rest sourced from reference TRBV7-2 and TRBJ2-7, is GAGVSQSPSNKVTEKGKDVELRCDPISGHTALYWYRQSLGQGLEFLIYFQGNSAPDKSGLPSDRFSAERTGGSVSTLTIQRTQQEDSAVYLCASSPRTSGYSYEQYFGPGTRLTVT.

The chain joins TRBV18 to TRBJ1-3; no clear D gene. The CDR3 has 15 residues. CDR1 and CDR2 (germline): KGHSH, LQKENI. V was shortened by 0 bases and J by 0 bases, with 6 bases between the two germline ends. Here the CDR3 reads CASSPPSGSGNTIYF. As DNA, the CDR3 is TGTGCCAGCTCACCACCGTCAGGCTCTGGAAACACCATATATTTT.

CDR3 protein: CASSLLAGATVEQFF. CDR3 in DNA: TGTGCCAGCAGCTTATTAGCGGGGGCTACGGTTGAGCAGTTCTTC. V is TRBV7-9 and J is TRBJ2-1, with 9 bases fitting TRBD2. CDR1 and CDR2 (germline): SEHNR, FQNEAQ (reference sequence). The CDR3 has 15 residues. V trimming: 2 bases; J trimming: 9 bases; junction bases outside the gene matches: 8. Looking up the rest from reference TRBV7-9 and TRBJ2-1 gives the full variable domain: DTGVSQNPRHKITKRGQNVTFRCDPISEHNRLYWYRQTLGQGPEFLTYFQNEAQLEKSRLLSDRFSAERPKGSFSTLEIQRTEQGDSAMYLCASSLLAGATVEQFFGPGTRLTVL.

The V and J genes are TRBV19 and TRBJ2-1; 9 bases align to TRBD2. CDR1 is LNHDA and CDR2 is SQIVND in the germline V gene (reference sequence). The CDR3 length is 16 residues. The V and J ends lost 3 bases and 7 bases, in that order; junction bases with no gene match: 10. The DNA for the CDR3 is TGTGCCAGTAGTATCCCGGGACTAGCTTCTACAAATGAGCAGTTCTTC. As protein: CASSIPGLASTNEQFF.

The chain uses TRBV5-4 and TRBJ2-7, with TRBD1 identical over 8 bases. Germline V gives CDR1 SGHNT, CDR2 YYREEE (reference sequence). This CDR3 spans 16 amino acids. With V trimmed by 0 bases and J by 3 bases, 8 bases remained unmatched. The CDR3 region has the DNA TGTGCCAGCAGCTTGGCTTCAGGGGGCAGAGGCTACGAGCAGTACTTC. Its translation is CASSLASGGRGYEQYF.

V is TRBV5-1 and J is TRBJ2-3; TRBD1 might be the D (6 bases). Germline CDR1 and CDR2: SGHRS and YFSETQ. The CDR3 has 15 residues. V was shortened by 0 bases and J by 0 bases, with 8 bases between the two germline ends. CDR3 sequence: CASSLADRSTDTQYF. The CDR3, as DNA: TGCGCCAGCAGCTTGGCGGACAGAAGCACAGATACGCAGTATTTT.

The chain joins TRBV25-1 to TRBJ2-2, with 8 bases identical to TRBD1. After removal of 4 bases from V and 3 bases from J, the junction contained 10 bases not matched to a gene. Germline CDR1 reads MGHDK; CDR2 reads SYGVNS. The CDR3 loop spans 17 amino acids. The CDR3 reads CASSAGQGGADTGELFF. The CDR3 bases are TGTGCCAGCAGTGCCGGACAGGGTGGGGCCGACACCGGGGAGCTGTTTTTT.

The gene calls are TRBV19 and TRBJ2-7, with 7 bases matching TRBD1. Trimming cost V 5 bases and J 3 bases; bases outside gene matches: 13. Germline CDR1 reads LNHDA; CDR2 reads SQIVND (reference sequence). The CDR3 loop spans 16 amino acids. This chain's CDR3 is CASSGDRDSYFYEQYF. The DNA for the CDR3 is TGTGCCAGTAGTGGCGACCGGGACAGTTACTTCTACGAGCAGTACTTC.

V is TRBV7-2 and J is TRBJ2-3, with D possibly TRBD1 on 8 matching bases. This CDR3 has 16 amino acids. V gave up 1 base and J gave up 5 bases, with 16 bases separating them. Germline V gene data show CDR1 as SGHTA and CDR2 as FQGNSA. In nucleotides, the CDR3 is TGTGCCAGCAGCTTAGGAGCGGGACAGGCGATAGATACGCAGTATTTT. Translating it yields CASSLGAGQAIDTQYF.

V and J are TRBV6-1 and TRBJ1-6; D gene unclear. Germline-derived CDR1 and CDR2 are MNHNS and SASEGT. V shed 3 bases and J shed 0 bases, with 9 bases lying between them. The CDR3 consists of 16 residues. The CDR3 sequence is CASSDAVSSYNSPLHF. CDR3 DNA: TGTGCCAGCAGTGACGCAGTAAGCTCCTATAATTCACCCCTCCACTTT.

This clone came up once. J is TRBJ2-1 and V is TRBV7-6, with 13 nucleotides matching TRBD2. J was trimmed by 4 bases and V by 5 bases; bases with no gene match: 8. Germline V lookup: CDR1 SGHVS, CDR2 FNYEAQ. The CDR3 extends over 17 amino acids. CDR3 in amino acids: CASSPYMTSGRYNEQFF. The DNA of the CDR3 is TGTGCCAGCAGCCCCTACATGACTAGCGGGAGGTACAATGAGCAGTTCTTC.

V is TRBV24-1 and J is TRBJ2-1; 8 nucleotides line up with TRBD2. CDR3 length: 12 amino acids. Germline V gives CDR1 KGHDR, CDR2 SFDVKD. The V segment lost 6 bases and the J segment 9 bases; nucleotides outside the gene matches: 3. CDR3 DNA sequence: TGTGCCACCAGTCCGGGAGGGTCTGAGCAGTTCTTC. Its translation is CATSPGGSEQFF.

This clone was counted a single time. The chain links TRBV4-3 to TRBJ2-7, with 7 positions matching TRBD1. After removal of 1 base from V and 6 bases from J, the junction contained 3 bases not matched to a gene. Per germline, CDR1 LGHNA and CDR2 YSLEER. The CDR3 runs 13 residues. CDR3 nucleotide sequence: TGCGCCAGCAGCCAAGGACAGGGTGGCGAGCAGTACTTC. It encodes CASSQGQGGEQYF.

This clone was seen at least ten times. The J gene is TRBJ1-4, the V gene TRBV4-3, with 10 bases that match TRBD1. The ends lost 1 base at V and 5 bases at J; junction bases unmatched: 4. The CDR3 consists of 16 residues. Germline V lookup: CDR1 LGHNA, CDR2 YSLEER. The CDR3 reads CASSQAVDRGNEKLFF. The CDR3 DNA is TGCGCCAGCAGCCAAGCCGTGGACAGGGGGAATGAAAAACTGTTTTTT.

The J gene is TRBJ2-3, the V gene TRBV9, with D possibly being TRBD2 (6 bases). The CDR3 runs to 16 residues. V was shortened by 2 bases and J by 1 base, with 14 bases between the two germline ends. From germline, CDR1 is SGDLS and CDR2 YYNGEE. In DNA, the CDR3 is TGTGCCAGCAGCGTGACGGGGGAATACGGCACAGATACGCAGTATTTT. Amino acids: CASSVTGEYGTDTQYF.

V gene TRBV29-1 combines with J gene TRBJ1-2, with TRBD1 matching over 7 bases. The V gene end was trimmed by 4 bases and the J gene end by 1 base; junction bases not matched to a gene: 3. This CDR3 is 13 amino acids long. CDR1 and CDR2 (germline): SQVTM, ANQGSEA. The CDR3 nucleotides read TGCAGCGTTGGGGACAGCCGTAACTATGGCTACACCTTC. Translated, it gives CSVGDSRNYGYTF.

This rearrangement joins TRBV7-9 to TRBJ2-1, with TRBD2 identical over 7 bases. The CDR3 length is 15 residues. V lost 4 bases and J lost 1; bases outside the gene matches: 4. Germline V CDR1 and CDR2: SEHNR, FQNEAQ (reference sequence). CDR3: CASSYPGGSYNEQFF. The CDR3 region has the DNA TGTGCCAGCAGCTACCCCGGGGGGTCCTACAATGAGCAGTTCTTC.

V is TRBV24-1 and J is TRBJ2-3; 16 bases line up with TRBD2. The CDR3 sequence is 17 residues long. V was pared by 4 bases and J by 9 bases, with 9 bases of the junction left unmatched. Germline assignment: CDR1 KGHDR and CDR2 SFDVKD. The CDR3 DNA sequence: TGTGCCACCAGTGACCGGGGACTAGCGGGAGGGGCCGAGACGCAGTATTTT. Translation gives CATSDRGLAGGAETQYF.

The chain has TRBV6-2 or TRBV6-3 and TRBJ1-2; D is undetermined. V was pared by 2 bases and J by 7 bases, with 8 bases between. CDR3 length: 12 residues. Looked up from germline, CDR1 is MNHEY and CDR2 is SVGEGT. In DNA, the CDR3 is TGTGCCAGCAGTTACGTTGGAGTTGGCTACACCTTC. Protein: CASSYVGVGYTF.

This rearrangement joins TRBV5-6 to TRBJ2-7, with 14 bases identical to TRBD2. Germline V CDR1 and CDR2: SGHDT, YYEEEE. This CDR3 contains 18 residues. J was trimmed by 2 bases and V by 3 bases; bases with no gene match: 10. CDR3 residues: CASSSRLAGGPYAYEQYF. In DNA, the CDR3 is TGTGCCAGCAGCTCGAGACTAGCGGGAGGGCCGTACGCCTACGAGCAGTACTTC.

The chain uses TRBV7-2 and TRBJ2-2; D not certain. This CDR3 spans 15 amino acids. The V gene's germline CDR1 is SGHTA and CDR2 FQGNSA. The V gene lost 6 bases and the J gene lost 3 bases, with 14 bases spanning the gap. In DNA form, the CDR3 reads TGTGCCAGCAGTCCCGACTCTGCGGACACCGGGGAGCTGTTTTTT. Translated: CASSPDSADTGELFF.

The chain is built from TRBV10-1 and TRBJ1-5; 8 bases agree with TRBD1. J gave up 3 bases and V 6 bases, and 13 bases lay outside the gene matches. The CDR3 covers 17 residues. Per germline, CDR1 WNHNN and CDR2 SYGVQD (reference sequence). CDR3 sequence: CASRRTGTLYYNQPQHF. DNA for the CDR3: TGCGCCAGCAGAAGGACAGGGACTCTCTATTACAATCAGCCCCAGCATTTT.